One sample yielded the 25 T cell receptor beta chains listed below, sequenced in a study of T-cell reconstitution after alpha-beta-depleted transplantation in children (dated by TCRdb to 2016 to 2017). The treatment or condition label of this sample denotes: allogeneic hematopoietic cell transplantation with graft depleted of TCRalphabeta T cells and CD19 B cells. Library creation used PCR. The sample was run on an Illumina HiSeq 2500. To normalize quantification of the TCRbeta repertoire, the TCR libraries were built with molecular barcoding that relied on unique molecular identifiers. The raw public reads went through TCRdb reprocessing: fastp at Q25, MiXCR clone calling, in-frame beta chains kept. Rows are unified per CDR3 protein, each entry keeping the most common DNA and genes. A total of about 260,000 distinct CDR3 sequences appear in this sample, roughly 10% of them only once. The leading ten clones occupy roughly a quarter of the sample.

The sample consisted of peripheral blood, taken 180 days after TCRalphabeta/CD19-depleted stem cell transplant. All receptors come from a male patient aged 2 to 10 who had a stem cell transplant for chronic granulomatous disease, so the T cells may come from the graft donor.

This clonotype was detected many times. The chain employs TRBV7-3 and TRBJ2-3; D is perhaps TRBD2 (5 bases). Trimming took 6 bases from V and 0 from J, leaving 16 bases between them. Looked up from germline, CDR1 is SGHTA and CDR2 is FQGTGA. The CDR3 covers 16 residues. This chain's CDR3 is CASRWRWSPSTDTQYF. CDR3 nucleotides: TGTGCCAGCAGGTGGAGGTGGAGCCCTAGCACAGATACGCAGTATTTT. The full variable domain, its missing parts supplied by reference TRBV7-3 and TRBJ2-3, is GAGVSQTPSNKVTEKGKYVELRCDPISGHTALYWYRQSLGQGPEFLIYFQGTGAADDSGLPNDRFFAVRPEGSVSTLKIQRTERGDSAVYLCASRWRWSPSTDTQYFGPGTRLTVL.

This clonotype was detected ten times or more. The chain has TRBV28 and TRBJ2-1, with 10 positions matching TRBD2. Germline loops: CDR1 MDHEN, CDR2 SYDVKM. The CDR3 loop spans 14 amino acids. Losses at the gene ends were 10 bases for V and 5 bases for J; bases not matched to a gene: 8. The CDR3 here is CATEREGPHNEQFF. CDR3 DNA sequence: TGTGCCACCGAGCGGGAGGGCCCGCACAATGAGCAGTTCTTC.

This clonotype appeared many times. This chain uses TRBV12-3 or TRBV12-4 with TRBJ2-1, with D unclear. This CDR3 region has 13 residues. Trimming stripped 7 bases from V and 8 bases from J, with 15 bases between. CDR3 sequence: CASTALWIDEQFF. The CDR3 nucleotides are TGTGCCAGCACCGCACTATGGATCGATGAGCAGTTCTTC.

This clonotype was counted many times. The genes are TRBV20-1 and TRBJ2-3, with a possible D match to TRBD1 (6 bases). CDR3 length equals 15 residues. The V gene lost 1 base and the J gene lost 4 bases, with 15 bases spanning the gap. The germline gives CDR1 DFQATT, CDR2 SNEGSKA (reference sequence). CDR3 sequence reads: CSARGRGTSPDTQYF. The CDR3, as DNA: TGCAGTGCTAGAGGCAGGGGAACATCCCCAGATACGCAGTATTTT.

As concerns this clonotype: A read error may explain this, as a much larger clone is one base away. The chain uses TRBV14 and TRBJ2-1; D unresolved. CDR3 size: 13 residues. V shed 1 base and J shed 5 bases, with 6 bases lying between them. Germline V CDR1 and CDR2: SGHDN, FVKESK. The CDR3 coding sequence is TGTGCCAGCAGCCAAGGCCACAACAATGAGCAGTTCTTC. Protein product: CASSQGHNNEQFF. Full variable domain (rest looked up from reference TRBV14 and TRBJ2-1): EAGVTQFPSHSVIEKGQTVTLRCDPISGHDNLYWYRRVMGKEIKFLLHFVKESKQDESGMPNNRFLAERTGGTYSTLKVQPAELEDSGVYFCASSQGHNNEQFFGPGTRLTVL.

This clonotype has just one count. The chain uses TRBV10-3 and TRBJ2-1, with 15 bases lining up with TRBD2. J lost 9 bases, V lost 6 bases, and 12 bases had no gene match. Germline CDR1 and CDR2: ENHRY and SYGVKD. The CDR3 runs 17 residues. Here the CDR3 DNA reads TGTGCCATCAGCACACCAGGACTAGCGGGAGGGGTCGGTGAGCAGTTCTTC. Translated: CAISTPGLAGGVGEQFF.

In this sample, this clonotype turned up many times. The chain links TRBV9 to TRBJ2-2; 10 positions match TRBD1. CDR1 is SGDLS and CDR2 is YYNGEE in the germline V gene. V trimming: 6 bases; J trimming: 3 bases; junction bases outside the gene matches: 2. CDR3 size: 14 residues. The chain's CDR3 is CASTGTGDTGELFF. CDR3 sequence (DNA): TGTGCCAGCACCGGGACAGGGGACACCGGGGAGCTGTTTTTT.

This rearrangement joins TRBV5-1 to TRBJ1-6, with D unclear. Trimming removed 3 bases from V and 9 bases from J, with 22 bases in between. CDR3 size: 17 residues. The germline gives CDR1 SGHRS, CDR2 YFSETQ. The CDR3 region is CASSSRGLEVGGSPLHF. The CDR3 DNA reads as TGCGCCAGCAGCTCTCGGGGTTTAGAAGTTGGTGGTTCACCCCTCCACTTT.

This clonotype was seen at least ten times. This chain joins TRBV20-1 and TRBJ2-1; TRBD2 aligns across 11 bases. The junction had 8 bases not matched to a gene; V was cut back by 5 bases and J by 5 bases. The CDR3 runs 15 residues. Germline assignment: CDR1 DFQATT and CDR2 SNEGSKA (reference sequence). The CDR3, as DNA: TGCAGTGCTCCAAGCCTACTAGCGGGAGACAATGAGCAGTTCTTC. It specifies CSAPSLLAGDNEQFF.

There are many counts of this clonotype. The rearrangement uses TRBV20-1 and TRBJ2-1; 11 bases match TRBD2. J lost 4 bases, V lost 0 bases, and 14 bases had no gene match. The germline gives CDR1 DFQATT, CDR2 SNEGSKA (reference sequence). The CDR3 contains 19 residues. CDR3 sequence reads: CSARDPGGLAGGVYNEQFF. CDR3 DNA: TGCAGTGCTAGAGATCCAGGGGGCTTAGCGGGAGGGGTTTACAATGAGCAGTTCTTC.

This clonotype has at least ten counts. This rearrangement joins TRBV6-2 or TRBV6-3 to TRBJ1-5; D call uncertain. The CDR3 totals 14 residues. The germline CDR1 and CDR2 sequences are MNHEY and SVGEGT. V lost 5 bases and J lost 2, with 10 bases in between. CDR3 in amino acids: CASSKVGRNQPQHF. The CDR3 nucleotides read TGTGCCAGCAGTAAGGTAGGGCGCAATCAGCCCCAGCATTTT.

The chain combines TRBV6-1 with TRBJ2-5; tentative D call: TRBD2 (5 bases). This CDR3 contains 15 residues. Looked up from germline, CDR1 is MNHNS and CDR2 is SASEGT. Trimming took 8 bases from V and 2 from J, leaving 18 bases between them. In DNA, the CDR3 is TGTGCCAGCGGGGTAGGAGGACCTCAACAAGAGACCCAGTACTTC. It is translated as CASGVGGPQQETQYF.

This clonotype was counted many times. The chain couples TRBV18 to TRBJ1-3; 8 bases map to TRBD1. The CDR3 spans 15 residues. Germline CDR1 KGHSH, CDR2 LQKENI. The trim removed 6 bases at V and 0 bases at J, leaving 4 bases unmatched. CDR3 nucleotides: TGTGCCAGCTCGCTGACAGGGGACTCTGGAAACACCATATATTTT. Encoded protein: CASSLTGDSGNTIYF.

The V call is TRBV20-1, the J call TRBJ1-1, with D possibly TRBD1 on 5 matching bases. CDR1 DFQATT and CDR2 SNEGSKA come from the germline V gene (reference sequence). This CDR3 comprises 14 residues. V lost 6 bases and J lost 1, with 15 bases in between. The CDR3 is CSARAGIKNTEAFF. DNA of the CDR3: TGCAGTGCCCGGGCAGGGATCAAGAACACTGAAGCTTTCTTT.

This clonotype was observed many times. V and J are TRBV12-3 or TRBV12-4 and TRBJ2-5; 9 positions match TRBD2. The V and J ends lost 5 bases and 5 bases, in that order; junction bases with no gene match: 9. The CDR3 totals 15 residues. The CDR3 region has the DNA TGTGCCAGCAGTGGCAGCGGGGGGCGTCTGGAGACCCAGTACTTC. Residues: CASSGSGGRLETQYF.

This clonotype was seen many times. The chain carries TRBV5-1 and TRBJ2-3; D may match TRBD1 or TRBD2 (5 bases each). The CDR3 has 17 residues. Germline V CDR1 and CDR2: SGHRS, YFSETQ. The V and J ends lost 4 bases and 6 bases respectively, with 24 bases between them. CDR3 loop: CASSPLDPGLKRDTQYF. CDR3 bases: TGCGCCAGCAGCCCCCTCGATCCGGGGCTAAAGAGGGATACGCAGTATTTT.

The sample holds many counts of this clonotype. V is TRBV20-1 and J is TRBJ2-2; D is ambiguous. Trimming pared 6 bases from V and 1 base from J, leaving 9 bases between. This CDR3 region has 13 residues. Germline V gives CDR1 DFQATT, CDR2 SNEGSKA (reference sequence). CDR3 nucleotide sequence: TGCAGTGCGGGGTCCGGGAACACCGGGGAGCTGTTTTTT. As protein: CSAGSGNTGELFF.

The sample holds many counts of this clonotype. CDR3 in DNA: TGCAGTGCTAAAAACTACGAGGCCTACAATGAGCAGTTCTTC. Translating it yields CSAKNYEAYNEQFF. The genes are TRBV20-1 and TRBJ2-1, with D unclear. The CDR3 runs 14 residues. The germline V and J ends were trimmed by 4 bases and 2 bases, with 12 bases remaining between them. Germline V gene sequence: CDR1 DFQATT, CDR2 SNEGSKA (reference sequence).

This clonotype was counted at least ten times. The chain couples TRBV18 to TRBJ2-3, with TRBD1 matching 7 bases. The CDR3 has 16 residues. Germline values: CDR1 KGHSH, CDR2 LQKENI. V shed 6 bases and J 0 bases; nucleotides not matched to a gene: 9. CDR3 bases: TGTGCCAGCTCCCCTACTAGGGGGCAAAGCACAGATACGCAGTATTTT. Residues: CASSPTRGQSTDTQYF. The full variable domain, in which reference TRBV18 and TRBJ2-3 provide the parts outside the CDR3, is NAGVMQNPRHLVRRRGQEARLRCSPMKGHSHVYWYRQLPEEGLKFMVYLQKENIIDESGMPKERFSAEFPKEGPSILRIQQVVRGDSAAYFCASSPTRGQSTDTQYFGPGTRLTVL.

The sample holds many counts of this clonotype. Here the CDR3 DNA reads TGTGCCAGCAGTTACCGTGGGACAGGCTATAATTCACCCCTCCACTTT. Amino acids: CASSYRGTGYNSPLHF. This chain joins TRBV6-5 and TRBJ1-6; 8 bases line up with TRBD1. The CDR3 loop spans 16 amino acids. V lost 2 bases to trimming and J lost 3 bases; unmatched junction nucleotides: 3. Germline values: CDR1 MNHEY, CDR2 SVGAGI.

The table lists this clonotype with many counts. The chain recombines TRBV12-3 or TRBV12-4 with TRBJ2-1; D is possibly TRBD1 (5 bases). V was trimmed by 2 bases and J by 10 bases, leaving 12 bases between them. The CDR3 covers 13 residues. CDR3 DNA sequence: TGTGCCAGCAGTTTAATAGGGGCCTCGGAGCAGTTCTTC. Residues: CASSLIGASEQFF.

This clonotype was counted at least ten times. The rearrangement joins TRBV12-3 or TRBV12-4 to TRBJ2-1; D is unclear. Trimming cost V 5 bases and J 8 bases, with 13 bases left between them. This CDR3 is built from 13 residues. This CDR3 is CASSPVGFHEQFF. CDR3 nucleotide sequence: TGTGCCAGCAGTCCCGTGGGCTTCCATGAGCAGTTCTTC.

To note about this clonotype: This may be a read error: a much more frequent sequence differs by one nucleotide. The gene calls are TRBV24-1 and TRBJ2-7; possible D gene TRBD1, 6 bases. V lost 11 bases to trimming and J lost 3 bases, with 25 bases between them. CDR1 is KGHDR, CDR2 SFDVKD, per germline. CDR3 length: 16 residues. CDR3 amino acids: CAIEASAGGGLYEQYF. The CDR3 nucleotides read TGTGCCATAGAAGCCTCTGCAGGTGGGGGCCTCTACGAGCAGTACTTC.

This clonotype was seen ten or more times. The chain combines TRBV12-3 or TRBV12-4 with TRBJ2-3, with D maybe TRBD2 (7 bases). This CDR3 region has 14 residues. V lost 6 bases and J 5 bases, leaving 15 bases between the germline ends. The CDR3 nucleotides are TGTGCCAGCAGCCTTGGGGGGGGGCAAGATACGCAGTATTTT. This gives the protein CASSLGGGQDTQYF.

This clonotype was counted many times. The chain combines TRBV19 with TRBJ2-1, with 11 bases identical to TRBD2. V lost 5 bases to trimming and J lost 8 bases; unmatched junction nucleotides: 17. The CDR3 consists of 18 residues. Germline V CDR1 and CDR2: LNHDA, SQIVND (reference sequence). The CDR3 nucleotides read TGTGCCAGTAGTGCCATTCTAGCGGGAGGCTGGGGGGGCGATGAGCAGTTCTTC. This gives the protein CASSAILAGGWGGDEQFF.